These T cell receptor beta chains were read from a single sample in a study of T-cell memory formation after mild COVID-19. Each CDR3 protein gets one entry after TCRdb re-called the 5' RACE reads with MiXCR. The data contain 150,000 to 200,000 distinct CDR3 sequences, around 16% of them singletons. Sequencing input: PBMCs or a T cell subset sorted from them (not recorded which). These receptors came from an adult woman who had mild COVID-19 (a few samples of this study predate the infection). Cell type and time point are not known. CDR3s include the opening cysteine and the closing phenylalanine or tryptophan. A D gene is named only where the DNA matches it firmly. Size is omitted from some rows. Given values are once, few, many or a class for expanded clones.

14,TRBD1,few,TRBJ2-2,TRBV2,TGTGCCAGCAGGGAGACAGGGGATCCCGGGGAGCTGTTTTTT,CASRETGDPGELFF
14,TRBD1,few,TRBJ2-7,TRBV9,TGTGCCAGCAGCAACGATCCAGGGACAGGCGAGCAGTACTTC,CASSNDPGTGEQYF
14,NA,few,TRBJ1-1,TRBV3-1,TGTGCCAGCAGCCAAGACGGACGGAGGTGGGGAGCTTTCTTT,CASSQDGRRWGAFF
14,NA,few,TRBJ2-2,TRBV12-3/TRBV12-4,TGTGCCAGCAGTCCAGCCTGGGGCGGCGGGGAGCTGTTTTTT,CASSPAWGGGELFF
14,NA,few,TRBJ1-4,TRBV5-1,TGCGCCAGCAGCCGTCAGGGGTTGGATGAAAAACTGTTTTTT,CASSRQGLDEKLFF
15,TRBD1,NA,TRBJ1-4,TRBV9,TGTGCCAGCAGCTTACAGGGACAGTTAAATGAAAAACTGTTTTTT,CASSLQGQLNEKLFF
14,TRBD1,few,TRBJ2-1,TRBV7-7,TGTGCTAGCAGCTTGGCCCAGGGGGCGGATGAGCAGTTCTTC,CASSLAQGADEQFF
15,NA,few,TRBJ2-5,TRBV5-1,TGCGCCAGCAGCCGTACAACAGGGAGGGAAGAGACCCAGTACTTC,CASSRTTGREETQYF
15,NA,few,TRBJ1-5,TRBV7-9,TGTGCCAGCAGCCCGGGGGGGGGAGGCAATCAGCCCCAGCATTTT,CASSPGGGGNQPQHF
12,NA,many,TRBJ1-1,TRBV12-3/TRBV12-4,TGTGCCAGCAGACAGGGTGGCACTGAAGCTTTCTTT,CASRQGGTEAFF
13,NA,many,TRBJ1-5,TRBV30,TGTGCCTGGAGTGTAGACAGCAATCAGCCCCAGCATTTT,CAWSVDSNQPQHF
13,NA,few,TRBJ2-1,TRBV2,TGTGCCAGCAGTCCTACTTCTGGTTTGAGCAGGGTCTTC,CASSPTSGLSRVF
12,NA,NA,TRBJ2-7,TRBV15,TGTGCCACCAGCAGCCTAGGTTACGAGCAGTACTTC,CATSSLGYEQYF
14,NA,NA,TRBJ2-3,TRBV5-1,TGCGCCAGCAGCGCTTCGGGATGGCTGGATACGCAGTATTTT,CASSASGWLDTQYF
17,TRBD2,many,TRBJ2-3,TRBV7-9,TGTGCCAGCAGCCGCGGGGGGGACCGGACTAACACAGATACGCAGTATTTT,CASSRGGDRTNTDTQYF
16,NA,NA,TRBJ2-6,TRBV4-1,TGCGCCAGCAGCCAAGATTTCGCCTCTGGGGCCAACGTCCTGACTTTC,CASSQDFASGANVLTF
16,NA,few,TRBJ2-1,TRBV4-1,TGCGCCAGCAGCCAAGGCGGAGGACCCGGCTACAATGAGCAGTTCTTC,CASSQGGGPGYNEQFF
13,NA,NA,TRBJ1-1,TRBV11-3,TGTGCCAGCAGCCCAACTCTTCTATTGGGGGCTTTCTTT,CASSPTLLLGAFF
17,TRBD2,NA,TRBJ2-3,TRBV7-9,TGTGCCAGCAGCTTAGCAGGGACTAGCGGACTCGCAGATACGCAGTATTTT,CASSLAGTSGLADTQYF